The clone carrying this T cell receptor (beta chain) was recorded a few times. TCRdb itself ran the 5' RACE reads through MiXCR, one entry per CDR3 protein. Here the sample spans 50,000 to 70,000 distinct CDR3 sequences, approximately 6.1% being singletons. This CDR3 contains 13 residues. Trimming stripped 2 bases from V and 4 bases from J, with 9 bases between. Germline assignment: CDR1 SGHRS and CDR2 YFSETQ. This record belongs to a study of early T cells in non-severe SARS-CoV-2 infection. This TCR came from an adult who was a healthcare worker with PCR-confirmed SARS-CoV-2 infection or an uninfected control (not recorded which). Sequences were derived from whole blood, sampled at baseline. This sequence joins TRBV5-1 and TRBJ1-1, with D perhaps TRBD1 (5 bases). The CDR3 sequence is CASSFPGGTEAFF. CDR3 bases: TGCGCCAGCAGCTTTCCGGGGGGCACTGAAGCTTTCTTT. Drawing the rest from reference TRBV5-1 and TRBJ1-1, the complete variable domain is KAGVTQTPRYLIKTRGQQVTLSCSPISGHRSVSWYQQTPGQGLQFLFEYFSETQRNKGNFPGRFSGRQFSNSRSEMNVSTLELGDSALYLCASSFPGGTEAFFGQGTRLTVV.